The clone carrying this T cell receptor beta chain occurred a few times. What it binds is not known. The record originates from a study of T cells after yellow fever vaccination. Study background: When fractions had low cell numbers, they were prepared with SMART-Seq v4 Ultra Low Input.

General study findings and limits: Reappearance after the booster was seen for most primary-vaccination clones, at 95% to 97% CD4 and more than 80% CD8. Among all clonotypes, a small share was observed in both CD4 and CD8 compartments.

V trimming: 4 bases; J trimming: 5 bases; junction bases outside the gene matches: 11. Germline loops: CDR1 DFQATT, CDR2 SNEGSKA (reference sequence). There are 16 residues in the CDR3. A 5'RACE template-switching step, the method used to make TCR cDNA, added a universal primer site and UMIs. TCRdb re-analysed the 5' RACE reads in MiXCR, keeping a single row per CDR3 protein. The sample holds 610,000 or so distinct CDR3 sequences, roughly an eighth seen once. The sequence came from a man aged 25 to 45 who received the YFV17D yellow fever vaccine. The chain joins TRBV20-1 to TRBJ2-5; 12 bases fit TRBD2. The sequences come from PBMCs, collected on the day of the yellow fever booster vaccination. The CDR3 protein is CSAIPSGRANAETQYF. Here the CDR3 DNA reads TGCAGTGCTATCCCTAGCGGGAGGGCTAATGCGGAGACCCAGTACTTC.